One and the same sample provided the 11 T cell receptor beta chains below, sequenced in a study of T cell responses to AZD1222 COVID-19 vaccine. Libraries were prepared by immunoSEQ multiplex PCR; TCRdb keeps only in-frame clonotypes and omits some of them. The sample holds under 200,000 clones, roughly 88% seen once. The sequencing here drew on peripheral blood, taken 28 days after the second AZD1222 dose. Receptor source: an adult who received the AZD1222 COVID-19 vaccine.

This chain joins TRBV7-7 and TRBJ2-5; TRBD2 matches 9 bases. The CDR3 covers 15 residues. Per the germline V gene, CDR1 is SSHAT and CDR2 is FNYEAQ (reference sequence). V gave up 5 bases and J gave up 5 bases; unmatched junction bases: 9. The CDR3 DNA reads as TGTGCCAGCAGCCGCGCGGGGGGGCCGGTGGAGACCCAGTACTTC. Protein product: CASSRAGGPVETQYF.

The V call is TRBV11-2, the J call TRBJ1-3; D ambiguous. In germline, CDR1 is SGHAT, CDR2 FQNNGV. V dropped 1 base and J dropped 0 bases, with 7 bases sitting between them. This CDR3 spans 15 amino acids. CDR3 DNA: TGTGCCAGCAGCTTAGGACCTATCTCTGGAAACACCATATATTTT. This gives the protein CASSLGPISGNTIYF. The entire variable domain, with the rest obtained from reference TRBV11-2 and TRBJ1-3, is as follows: EAGVAQSPRYKIIEKRQSVAFWCNPISGHATLYWYQQILGQGPKLLIQFQNNGVVDDSQLPKDRFSAERLKGVDSTLKIQPAKLEDSAVYLCASSLGPISGNTIYFGEGSWLTVV.

The rearrangement joins TRBV19 to TRBJ1-2; 7 bases line up with TRBD1. The CDR3 runs to 15 residues. V was pared by 3 bases and J by 0 bases, with 4 bases of the junction left unmatched. Germline V gene lookup returns CDR1 LNHDA and CDR2 SQIVND (reference sequence). DNA of the CDR3: TGTGCCAGTAGTATGCAGGGGGGCACTAACTATGGCTACACCTTC. This sequence encodes CASSMQGGTNYGYTF.

The CDR3 sequence: CATSDWDFYEQYF. In nucleotides, the CDR3 is TGTGCCACCAGTGATTGGGACTTCTACGAGCAGTACTTC. The chain has TRBV24-1 and TRBJ2-7; D possibly corresponds to TRBD2 (6 bases). From germline, CDR1 is KGHDR and CDR2 SFDVKD. The ends were cut back, 2 bases at V and 3 bases at J, with 7 bases in the middle. The CDR3 is made up of 13 amino acids.

CDR3 amino acids: CASSLERIGTIYF. For the CDR3, the DNA is TGTGCCAGCAGCTTGGAGAGGATCGGCACCATATATTTT. The chain carries TRBV13 and TRBJ1-3, with unresolved D. Germline assignment: CDR1 PRHDT and CDR2 FYEKMQ (reference sequence). The CDR3 runs 13 residues. V was clipped by 3 bases and J by 9 bases, with 12 bases between them.

The chain joins TRBV30 to TRBJ1-5; D uncertain. CDR3 length: 12 residues. The V and J ends lost 4 bases and 4 bases respectively, with 8 bases between them. The germline gives CDR1 GTSNPN, CDR2 SVGIG (reference sequence). The CDR3 region has the DNA TGTGCCTGGAACGGCGGAAATCAGCCCCAGCATTTT. Translating gives CAWNGGNQPQHF.

CDR3 protein: CASSIGSGSVGEAFF. The CDR3 nucleotides are TGTGCCAGTAGTATAGGCTCTGGGTCAGTGGGTGAAGCTTTCTTT. This sequence joins TRBV19 and TRBJ1-1; D is unresolved. With 1 base removed from V and 7 bases from J, the gap between germline ends came to 16 bases. In germline, CDR1 is LNHDA, CDR2 SQIVND (reference sequence). The CDR3 sequence is 15 residues long.

This sequence joins TRBV19 and TRBJ2-3, with 8 bases that match TRBD1. V was clipped by 6 bases and J by 1 base; unmatched bases: 3. Germline V gene lookup returns CDR1 LNHDA and CDR2 SQIVND (reference sequence). CDR3 length: 14 residues. CDR3 protein: CASRKGQGTDTQYF. The CDR3 region has the DNA TGTGCCAGTAGAAAGGGACAGGGCACAGATACGCAGTATTTT.

The gene calls are TRBV5-6 and TRBJ2-5; D is ambiguous. Trimming took 0 bases from V and 5 from J, leaving 17 bases between them. The germline gives CDR1 SGHDT, CDR2 YYEEEE. This CDR3 spans 16 amino acids. The CDR3: CASSLVVGQDVETQYF. The CDR3, as DNA: TGTGCCAGCAGCTTGGTCGTTGGGCAGGATGTGGAGACCCAGTACTTC.

The rearrangement uses TRBV4-2 and TRBJ2-7; D remains unclear. The CDR3 totals 15 residues. V shed 2 bases and J shed 3 bases, with 14 bases lying between them. CDR1 is LGHNA, CDR2 YNFKEQ, per germline. CDR3 in DNA: TGTGCCAGCAGCCAAAGTTTCGCGGAAAACTACGAGCAGTACTTC. This gives the protein CASSQSFAENYEQYF.

In this sample, this clone turned up once. The chain combines TRBV6-6 with TRBJ1-1, with D unresolved. This CDR3 region has 13 residues. Germline values: CDR1 MNHNY, CDR2 SVGAGI (reference sequence). Trimming took 7 bases from V and 0 from J, leaving 9 bases between them. The CDR3 DNA sequence: TGTGCCAGCACTCAGCCTATGAACACTGAAGCTTTCTTT. This sequence encodes CASTQPMNTEAFF.